The clone carrying this T cell receptor beta chain was counted a few times. Its matching antigen is unknown. This entry comes from a study of cytomegalovirus exposure and HLA in healthy donors. The CDR3 consists of 15 residues. V dropped 4 bases and J dropped 9; count of bases not matched to a gene: 13. Germline V gives CDR1 GTSNPN, CDR2 SVGIG (reference sequence). PCR used 60 Vbeta primers and 13 Jbeta primers. Libraries were prepared by immunoSEQ multiplex PCR; TCRdb keeps only in-frame clonotypes and omits some of them. The table lists 55,000 to 80,000 clones, about 77% of them singletons. Whole-study results and caveats: A missense variant in DCLRE1C was later tied to TCR beta V- and J-gene trimming. Most observed TCR sequences were rare, whereas some public TCRs were detected in many donors.

Sequencing was carried out using PBMCs. The receptor comes from a young woman in good health and CMV-seronegative. The chain employs TRBV30 and TRBJ2-1, with 9 bases identical to TRBD1. This chain's CDR3 is CAWNGAGQGSGEQFF. The CDR3 DNA reads TGTGCCTGGAACGGTGCGGGACAGGGTTCAGGTGAGCAGTTCTTC.